Listed below are T cell receptor beta chains from one sample, sequenced in a study of tumor-infiltrating lymphocytes in primary liver carcinoma. TCRdb reprocessed the multiplex PCR reads with MiXCR, giving one entry per CDR3 protein. The sample contains more than 70,000 distinct CDR3 sequences, about three quarters of which appear only once. The specimen was liver tumor tissue from sampling region 1. The receptor set was obtained from a man in his forties with primary liver carcinoma and hepatitis B virus infection. The CDR3 runs from the conserved cysteine through the conserved F or W. D genes are given only for firm matches. Some rows have no size entry. The others give once, few or many, or a class for an expanded clone.

size: medium-sized; D: NA; V: TRBV11-2; J: TRBJ1-1; CDR3: CASSLERGGTEAFF; DNA: TGTGCCAGCAGCTTAGAAAGAGGTGGCACTGAAGCTTTCTTT
size: few; D: TRBD2; V: TRBV6-6; J: TRBJ2-7; CDR3: CASNSSGLAGGPGEQYF; DNA: TGTGCTAGCAATTCATCGGGACTAGCGGGAGGGCCGGGCGAGCAGTACTTC
size: NA; D: TRBD1; V: TRBV19; J: TRBJ2-7; CDR3: CASSLTGVIDEQYF; DNA: TGTGCCAGTAGTCTGACAGGGGTGATCGACGAGCAGTACTTC
size: NA; D: NA; V: TRBV10-3; J: TRBJ2-1; CDR3: CAINEGSRERFF; DNA: TGTGCCATCAATGAAGGCAGCCGAGAGCGGTTCTTC
size: few; D: NA; V: TRBV4-2; J: TRBJ2-7; CDR3: CASSQAGSPLWSGEQYF; DNA: TGTGCCAGTAGCCAAGCAGGCTCCCCCCTGTGGTCTGGCGAGCAGTACTTC
size: NA; D: NA; V: TRBV29-1; J: TRBJ2-3; CDR3: CSGSTHGVGDTQYF; DNA: TGCAGCGGCTCAACGCATGGCGTTGGAGATACGCAGTATTTT
size: once; D: NA; V: TRBV6-1; J: TRBJ1-2; CDR3: CANRRDNYGYTF; DNA: TGCGCCAACAGGCGGGACAACTATGGCTACACCTTC
size: NA; D: NA; V: TRBV7-8; J: TRBJ2-1; CDR3: CASSPFSGYPYNEQFF; DNA: TGTGCCAGCAGCCCGTTTAGCGGTTACCCCTACAACGAGCAGTTCTTC
size: NA; D: NA; V: TRBV4-2; J: TRBJ2-1; CDR3: CASSQDRSSDYNDQFF; DNA: TGTGCCAGCAGCCAAGATAGGTCTAGCGATTACAATGATCAGTTCTTC
size: NA; D: NA; V: TRBV6-1; J: TRBJ2-3; CDR3: CASSQLVGLTAYTQYF; DNA: TGTGCCAGCAGTCAATTAGTGGGTTTAACCGCATATACGCAGTATTTT
size: NA; D: TRBD1; V: TRBV10-1; J: TRBJ2-1; CDR3: CASSEGDRTNEQLF; DNA: TGCGCCAGCAGTGAAGGGGACAGGACTAATGAGCAGCTCTTC
size: once; D: TRBD2; V: TRBV6-1; J: TRBJ2-3; CDR3: CASGRGGGTDTQYF; DNA: TGTGCCAGCGGGAGGGGCGGGGGCACAGATACGCAGTATTTT
size: NA; D: NA; V: TRBV7-2; J: TRBJ2-7; CDR3: CASSLGQGTYEQYF; DNA: TGTGCCAGCAGCTTAGGTCAGGGTACCTACGAGCAGTACTTC
size: many; D: TRBD1; V: TRBV7-9; J: TRBJ2-3; CDR3: CASSPRGQVSDTQYF; DNA: TGTGCCAGCAGCCCCCGGGGACAGGTGTCGGATACGCAGTATTTT
size: NA; D: TRBD1; V: TRBV10-3; J: TRBJ2-7; CDR3: CDVSEYGRGLNEQYF; DNA: TGTGACGTCAGTGAGTACGGCAGGGGGCTGAACGAGCAGTACTTC
size: NA; D: NA; V: TRBV5-6; J: TRBJ2-3; CDR3: CASSLDIVRGADTQYF; DNA: TGTGCCAGCAGCTTGGATATCGTCAGGGGAGCAGATACGCAGTATTTT